This T cell receptor (beta chain) was sequenced for a study of beta chain features in type 1 diabetes. Across the whole study: Cell yields, gender and age were comparable in patients and healthy donors. The study, taken as a whole, reports: VDJ junctions from type 1 diabetes patients carried fewer insertions and larger deletions.

Every bit of the isolated RNA underwent reverse transcription, so sequencing read expressed TCRB transcripts. TCRdb keeps only in-frame clones here, not all; method: immunoSEQ multiplex PCR. The sample contains 500,000 to 700,000 clones, about 14% of which appear only once. This clone was detected a few times. Its antigen remains unidentified. Per the germline V gene, CDR1 is DFQATT and CDR2 is SNEGSKA (reference sequence). CDR3 length: 11 amino acids. Trimming stripped 7 bases from V and 7 bases from J, with 12 bases between. Sequenced material: naive CD4+ T cells from blood. The chain carries TRBV20-1 and TRBJ2-3; no reliable D call. The receptor was derived from a man younger than 35 in good health. The CDR3 loop is CSVPLKYTQYF. CDR3 DNA sequence: TGCAGTGTTCCTCTAAAGTATACGCAGTATTTT.